The sequence of this T cell receptor beta chain was determined in a study of blood T cell repertoires in COVID-19. Study at large: Samples of COVID-19 (acute and convalescent) were obtained from the United States, Italy and Spain. The cDNA or gDNA used as material had been derived from T cells, B-cell-depleted T cells, or PBMCs.

Per the authors' pipeline: Researchers report that nucleated cell counts were estimated from reference gene primer amplification. Assay used: immunoSEQ multiplex PCR; TCRdb lists only in-frame clones, some missing. The DNA was the basis for D and trimming; V, J and clone size are from that table. The sample contains 250,000 to 300,000 clones, around four fifths of which appear only once. Germline CDR1 is LGHDT and CDR2 is YNNKEL (reference sequence). The CDR3 is 16 residues long. V trimming: 0 bases; J trimming: 4 bases; junction bases outside the gene matches: 6. Sequenced: peripheral blood. This chain uses TRBV3-1 (or the pseudogene TRBV3-2) with TRBJ2-3; 8 bases line up with TRBD1. This TCR came from an elderly man with acute or convalescent COVID-19. This chain's CDR3 is CASSQDIGQGADTQYF. The CDR3 DNA reads TGTGCCAGCAGCCAAGATATCGGACAGGGCGCAGATACGCAGTATTTT.